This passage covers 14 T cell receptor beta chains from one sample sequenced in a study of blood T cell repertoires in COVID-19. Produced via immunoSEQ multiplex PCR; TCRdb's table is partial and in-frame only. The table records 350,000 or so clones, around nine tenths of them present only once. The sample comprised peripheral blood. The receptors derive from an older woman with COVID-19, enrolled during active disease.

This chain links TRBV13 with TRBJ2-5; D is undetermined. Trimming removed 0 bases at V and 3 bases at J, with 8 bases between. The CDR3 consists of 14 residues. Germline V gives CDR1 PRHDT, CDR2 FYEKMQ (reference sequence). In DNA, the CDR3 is TGTGCCAGCAGCTTAGGAGGCCAGGAAGAGACCCAGTACTTC. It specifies CASSLGGQEETQYF.

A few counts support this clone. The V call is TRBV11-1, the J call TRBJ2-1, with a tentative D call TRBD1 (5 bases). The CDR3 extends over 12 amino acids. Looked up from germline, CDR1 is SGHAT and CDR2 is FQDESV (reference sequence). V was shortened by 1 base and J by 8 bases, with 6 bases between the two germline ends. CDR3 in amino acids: CASSLEGDEQFF. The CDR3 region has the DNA TGTGCCAGCAGCTTAGAAGGGGATGAGCAGTTCTTC.

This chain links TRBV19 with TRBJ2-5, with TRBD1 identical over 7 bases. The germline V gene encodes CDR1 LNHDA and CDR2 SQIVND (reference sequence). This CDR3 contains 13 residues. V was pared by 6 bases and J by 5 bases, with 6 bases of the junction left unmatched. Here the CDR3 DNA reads TGTGCCAGTAGCGCCCCACAGGGGGAGACCCAGTACTTC. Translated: CASSAPQGETQYF.

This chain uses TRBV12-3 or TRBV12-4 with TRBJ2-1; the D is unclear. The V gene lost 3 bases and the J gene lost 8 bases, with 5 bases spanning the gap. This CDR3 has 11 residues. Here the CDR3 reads CASSFLDEQFF. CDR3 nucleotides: TGTGCCAGCAGTTTCCTCGATGAGCAGTTCTTC.

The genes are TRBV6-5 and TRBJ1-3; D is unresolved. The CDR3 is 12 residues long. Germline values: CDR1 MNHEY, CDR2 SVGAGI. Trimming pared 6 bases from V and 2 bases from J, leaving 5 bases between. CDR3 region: CASRSPGNTIYF. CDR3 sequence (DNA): TGTGCCAGCAGATCTCCTGGAAACACCATATATTTT.

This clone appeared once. The CDR3 DNA is TGTGCCTGGAGTGGGACAGGGCATTCACCCCTCCACTTT. Its protein product is CAWSGTGHSPLHF. This rearrangement joins TRBV30 to TRBJ1-6; the match to TRBD1 covers 8 bases. The J segment lost 8 bases and the V segment lost 1 base, leaving 1 base of the junction unmatched. The CDR3 is 13 amino acids. The V gene's germline CDR1 is GTSNPN and CDR2 SVGIG (reference sequence).

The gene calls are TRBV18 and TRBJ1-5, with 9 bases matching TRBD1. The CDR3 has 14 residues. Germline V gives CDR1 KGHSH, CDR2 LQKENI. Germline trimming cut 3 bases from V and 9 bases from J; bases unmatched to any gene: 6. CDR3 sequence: CASSPGTGLPPQHF. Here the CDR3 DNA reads TGTGCCAGCTCACCCGGGACAGGGCTCCCGCCCCAGCATTTT. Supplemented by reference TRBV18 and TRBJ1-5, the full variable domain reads NAGVMQNPRHLVRRRGQEARLRCSPMKGHSHVYWYRQLPEEGLKFMVYLQKENIIDESGMPKERFSAEFPKEGPSILRIQQVVRGDSAAYFCASSPGTGLPPQHFGDGTRLSIL.

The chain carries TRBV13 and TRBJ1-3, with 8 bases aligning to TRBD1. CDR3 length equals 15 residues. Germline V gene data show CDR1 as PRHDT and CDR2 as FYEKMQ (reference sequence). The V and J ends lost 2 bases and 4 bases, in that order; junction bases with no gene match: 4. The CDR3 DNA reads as TGTGCCAGCAGCTTAAACAGGGGGGGAGGAAACACCATATATTTT. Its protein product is CASSLNRGGGNTIYF.

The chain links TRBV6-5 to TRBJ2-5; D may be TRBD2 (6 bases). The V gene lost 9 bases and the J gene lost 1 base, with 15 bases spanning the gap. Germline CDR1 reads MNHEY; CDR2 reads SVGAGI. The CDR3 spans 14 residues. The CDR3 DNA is TGTGCCAGTGGCGGGACTGACAGCCAAGAGACCCAGTACTTC. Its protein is CASGGTDSQETQYF.

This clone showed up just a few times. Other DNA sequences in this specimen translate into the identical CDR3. CDR3 protein: CSAARNTEAFF. As DNA, the CDR3 is TGCAGCGCCGCCAGGAACACTGAAGCTTTCTTT. The chain is built from TRBV29-1 and TRBJ1-1, with D uncertain. V was pared by 7 bases and J by 1 base, with 7 bases between. This CDR3 is 11 amino acids long. The V gene's germline CDR1 is SQVTM and CDR2 ANQGSEA.

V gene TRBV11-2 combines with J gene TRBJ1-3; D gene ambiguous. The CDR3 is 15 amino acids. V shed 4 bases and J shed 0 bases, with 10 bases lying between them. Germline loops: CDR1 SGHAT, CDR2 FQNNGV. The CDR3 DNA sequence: TGTGCCAGCAGCTACCGTCGGAGCTCTGGAAACACCATATATTTT. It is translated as CASSYRRSSGNTIYF.

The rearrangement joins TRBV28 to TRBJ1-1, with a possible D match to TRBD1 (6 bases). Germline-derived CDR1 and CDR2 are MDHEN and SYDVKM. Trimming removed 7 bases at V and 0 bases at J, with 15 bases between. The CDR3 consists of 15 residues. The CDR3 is CASIPSRGLNTEAFF. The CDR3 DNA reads TGTGCCAGCATACCGTCCAGGGGATTGAACACTGAAGCTTTCTTT.

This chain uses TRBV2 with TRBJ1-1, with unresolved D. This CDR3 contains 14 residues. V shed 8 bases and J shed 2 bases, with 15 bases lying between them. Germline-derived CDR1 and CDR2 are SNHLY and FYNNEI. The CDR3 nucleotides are TGTGCCAGCGACTACAACACCCTAAACACTGAAGCTTTCTTT. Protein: CASDYNTLNTEAFF.

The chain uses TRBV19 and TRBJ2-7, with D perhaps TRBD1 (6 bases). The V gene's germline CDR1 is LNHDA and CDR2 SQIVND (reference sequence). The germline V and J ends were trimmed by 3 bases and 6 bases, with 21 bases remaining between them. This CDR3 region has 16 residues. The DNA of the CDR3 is TGTGCCAGTAGTATGGATCCGCCAGGGGCCGGCAGCGAGCAGTACTTC. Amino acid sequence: CASSMDPPGAGSEQYF.